The rows below give T cell receptor beta chains drawn from one sample of a study of regulatory T cells in long-lasting Graves disease. TCRdb reprocessed the multiplex PCR reads via MiXCR and lists one record per CDR3 protein. Of roughly 520,000 distinct CDR3 sequences listed, 12% are singletons. The sample was also reused in another study, on T cells in Graves' hyperthyroidism and ophthalmopathy.

The sample was peripheral blood mononuclear cells (PBMCs), taken at new diagnosis, from a patient treated with antithyroid drugs. The receptors shown here come from a woman aged 25 to 39 with Graves disease. CDR3s leave out the opening cysteine and the closing phenylalanine or tryptophan. Each record gives: V gene, J gene, CDR3 protein.

>TRBV12-3/TRBV12-4|TRBJ1-2
ASSEDVAYRANYGYT
>TRBV6-2/TRBV6-3|TRBJ2-7
ASSYSTDLYEQY
>TRBV27|TRBJ2-1
ASSRTGGFYNEQF
>TRBV14|TRBJ2-1
ASSLAGLYSEQF
>TRBV2|TRBJ2-3
ASSSDRSVTDTQY
>TRBV5-1|TRBJ1-2
ASSLGTGQNYGYT
>TRBV28|TRBJ2-7
ASSLIYDPGVSLGYEQY
>TRBV19|TRBJ1-2
ASSPKRNYGYT
>TRBV9|TRBJ2-1
ASVKVVLAGVQSYNEQF
>TRBV12-3/TRBV12-4|TRBJ2-7
ASSLRTTGRLYEQY
>TRBV27|TRBJ2-1
ASSLSPRGSSYNEQF
>TRBV29-1|TRBJ1-1
SVWTGAEAF
>TRBV6-1|TRBJ2-5
ASSELVTQY
>TRBV4-1|TRBJ2-2
ASWSRQTGELF
>TRBV7-2|TRBJ2-5
ASSLDWTAQETQY
>TRBV10-3|TRBJ1-1
AISESGWAEAF
>TRBV2|TRBJ1-1
ASSDRTAGTEAF
>TRBV4-3|TRBJ2-3
ASSQGTSGTTDTQY
>TRBV6-2/TRBV6-3|TRBJ1-5
ASSSLLSNEFQH
>TRBV7-8|TRBJ2-7
ASSLDRDGSYEQY
>TRBV12-3/TRBV12-4|TRBJ2-5
VSRGEETQY